This section outlines one TCR beta chain sequence together with its context. Its antigen is currently unknown. The study ran its PCR with 60 Vbeta and 13 Jbeta primers. Sequencing used immunoSEQ multiplex PCR; TCRdb keeps in-frame clones, though not all of them. In the table there are 85,000 to 95,000 clones, around 8% of which are singletons. The data belong to a study of cytomegalovirus exposure and HLA in healthy donors. Study-wide results and limits: Fewer N-insertions (relative to the approximately 700-donor mean) were reportedly seen in an Asian-associated ancestry cluster in a later analysis. TCR beta V segments were, for the most part, productive about 90% or about 30% of the time in an earlier analysis. Listed as cytomegalovirus-associated were 164 TCR beta chains. A later analysis reported that several of the most significant clusters appeared to be linked to common viral pathogens, among them Epstein-Barr virus.

Sequenced material: PBMCs. This TCR derives from a man between 50 and 59 years old in good health and CMV-seronegative.

This CDR3 reads CASTVWAGGPDTGELFF. The CDR3 DNA reads TGTGCCAGCACCGTCTGGGCGGGGGGGCCGGACACCGGGGAGCTGTTTTTT. The V gene is TRBV19, the J gene TRBJ2-2, with 9 bases aligning to TRBD2. This CDR3 region has 17 residues. From germline, CDR1 is LNHDA and CDR2 SQIVND (reference sequence). The J segment lost 3 bases and the V segment lost 9 bases, leaving 14 bases of the junction unmatched.